The 23 T cell receptor beta chains presented below share a single source sample, sequenced in a study of T cells of healthy individuals. TCRdb processed the 5' RACE reads anew with MiXCR; each CDR3 protein has one entry. Seen here are approximately 100,000 distinct CDR3 sequences, 15% to 20% observed once, and the top ten hold approximately 5.7%. All receptors derive from a human donor in good health.

In this sample, this clonotype turned up many times. This chain joins TRBV7-2 and TRBJ1-2; possibly TRBD1 for D (5 bases). Germline V CDR1 and CDR2: SGHTA, FQGNSA. The CDR3 totals 17 residues. V was shortened by 5 bases and J by 2 bases, with 21 bases between the two germline ends. CDR3 nucleotide sequence: TGTGCCAGCAGCGCGCAGGTCCGGGGAGCAGGGAACTATGGCTACACCTTC. It is translated as CASSAQVRGAGNYGYTF.

This clonotype has just a few counts. The V and J genes are TRBV20-1 and TRBJ2-7; perhaps D is TRBD1 or TRBD2 (6 bases each). V was pared by 6 bases and J by 6 bases, with 12 bases between. CDR1 is DFQATT, CDR2 SNEGSKA, per germline (reference sequence). The CDR3 extends over 11 amino acids. The CDR3 DNA sequence: TGCAGTGCCGGTCGGGGGCCCGAGCAGTACTTC. It is translated as CSAGRGPEQYF.

The chain is built from TRBV2 and TRBJ2-7; D gene unclear. In germline, CDR1 is SNHLY, CDR2 FYNNEI. The CDR3 spans 11 residues. V was trimmed by 5 bases and J by 0 bases, leaving 2 bases between them. DNA for the CDR3: TGTGCCAGCAGTAACTCCTACGAGCAGTACTTC. It specifies CASSNSYEQYF.

The sample holds a few counts of this clonotype. The genes are TRBV20-1 and TRBJ2-1; 9 nucleotides align to TRBD1. The CDR3 length is 14 residues. Per germline, CDR1 DFQATT and CDR2 SNEGSKA (reference sequence). V lost 5 bases, J lost 2 bases, and 4 bases stayed unmatched. The chain's CDR3 is CSASTGGAYNEQFF. CDR3 sequence (DNA): TGCAGTGCTTCTACAGGGGGCGCCTACAATGAGCAGTTCTTC.

CDR3 in amino acids: CASRRLAGLTDTQYF. The CDR3 bases are TGCGCCAGCAGACGACTAGCGGGGTTAACAGATACGCAGTATTTT. The J gene is TRBJ2-3, the V gene TRBV5-1; 11 bases line up with TRBD2. V lost 5 bases to trimming and J lost 3 bases; unmatched junction nucleotides: 5. Germline V CDR1 and CDR2: SGHRS, YFSETQ. This CDR3 comprises 15 residues.

This clonotype has a handful of counts. CDR3 protein: CAATTSGNNNEQFF. The CDR3 bases are TGTGCCGCCACAACTAGCGGGAACAACAATGAGCAGTTCTTC. This sequence joins TRBV24-1 and TRBJ2-1; 10 bases line up with TRBD2. CDR3 length: 14 amino acids. In germline, CDR1 is KGHDR, CDR2 SFDVKD. With V trimmed by 12 bases and J by 5 bases, 9 bases remained unmatched.

This clonotype was observed many times. V gene TRBV3-1 combines with J gene TRBJ1-6, with no clear D. Between the trimmed V and J ends, which lost 1 base and 5 bases, there was a span of 6 bases. The CDR3 sequence is 14 residues long. Germline V gives CDR1 LGHDT, CDR2 YNNKEL (reference sequence). The CDR3 spells CASSQAGDNSPLHF. Written as DNA, the CDR3 is TGTGCCAGCAGCCAAGCGGGTGATAATTCACCCCTCCACTTT.

Many counts were recorded for this clonotype. J is TRBJ2-1 and V is TRBV7-9, with 14 bases aligning to TRBD2. The CDR3 has 15 amino acids. Trimming at V came to 4 bases and at J to 9 bases, leaving 5 bases not matched to a gene. Germline assignment: CDR1 SEHNR and CDR2 FQNEAQ (reference sequence). The CDR3 is CASSSRLAGGGEQFF. The CDR3, as DNA: TGTGCCAGCAGCTCGCGACTAGCGGGAGGGGGTGAGCAGTTCTTC. The full variable domain, with the rest looked up from reference TRBV7-9 and TRBJ2-1, is DTGVSQNPRHKITKRGQNVTFRCDPISEHNRLYWYRQTLGQGPEFLTYFQNEAQLEKSRLLSDRFSAERPKGSFSTLEIQRTEQGDSAMYLCASSSRLAGGGEQFFGPGTRLTVL.

This clonotype came up a few times. The chain combines TRBV5-1 with TRBJ1-6, with 7 bases matching TRBD1. The germline V gene encodes CDR1 SGHRS and CDR2 YFSETQ. This CDR3 comprises 15 residues. With 4 bases clipped from V and 4 bases from J, the junction kept 5 bases outside the gene matches. CDR3 sequence: CASSGGQSYNSPLHF. In nucleotides, the CDR3 is TGCGCCAGCAGCGGGGGACAGTCGTATAATTCACCCCTCCACTTT.

This clonotype was observed at least ten times. The chain is built from TRBV29-1 and TRBJ1-3; D is unclear. The CDR3 has 14 residues. Germline lookup yields CDR1 SQVTM and CDR2 ANQGSEA. V was pared by 1 base and J by 2 bases, with 9 bases between. CDR3 loop: CSVEVSGAGNTIYF. CDR3 nucleotide sequence: TGCAGCGTTGAAGTCTCAGGCGCTGGAAACACCATATATTTT.

In its sample, this clonotype was seen a few times. The V and J genes are TRBV18 and TRBJ1-5, with D uncertain. Trimming removed 1 base at V and 2 bases at J, with 9 bases between. The CDR3 length is 15 residues. The germline V gene has CDR1 KGHSH and CDR2 LQKENI. The CDR3 region is CASSPRAQGNQPQHF. In nucleotides, the CDR3 is TGTGCCAGCTCACCACGGGCCCAAGGCAATCAGCCCCAGCATTTT. The complete variable domain, with remaining parts taken from reference TRBV18 and TRBJ1-5, reads NAGVMQNPRHLVRRRGQEARLRCSPMKGHSHVYWYRQLPEEGLKFMVYLQKENIIDESGMPKERFSAEFPKEGPSILRIQQVVRGDSAAYFCASSPRAQGNQPQHFGDGTRLSIL.

In this sample, this clonotype turned up a few times. The J gene is TRBJ1-2, the V gene TRBV12-3 or TRBV12-4; 7 nucleotides line up with TRBD1. V lost 1 base to trimming and J lost 2 bases; unmatched junction nucleotides: 10. There are 17 residues in the CDR3. CDR3 DNA sequence: TGTGCCAGCAGTTTAGGGACCCCAGGGGGGACGAACTATGGCTACACCTTC. Protein: CASSLGTPGGTNYGYTF.

The chain couples TRBV29-1 to TRBJ2-5; 10 bases are a match to TRBD1. J lost 4 bases, V lost 7 bases, and 6 bases had no gene match. Per germline, CDR1 SQVTM and CDR2 ANQGSEA. This CDR3 is built from 13 residues. CDR3 nucleotides: TGCAGCGGCGGGACAGGGGATGGAGAGACCCAGTACTTC. As protein: CSGGTGDGETQYF. Looking up the rest from reference TRBV29-1 and TRBJ2-5 gives the full variable domain: SAVISQKPSRDICQRGTSLTIQCQVDSQVTMMFWYRQQPGQSLTLIATANQGSEATYESGFVIDKFPISRPNLTFSTLTVSNMSPEDSSIYLCSGGTGDGETQYFGPGTRLLVL.

This clonotype was seen many times. V and J are TRBV29-1 and TRBJ1-1; D is perhaps TRBD1 (5 bases). The CDR3 runs 13 residues. Trimming took off 1 base at V and 4 bases at J, with 10 bases between the two ends. Germline V gene lookup returns CDR1 SQVTM and CDR2 ANQGSEA. In DNA, the CDR3 is TGCAGCGTTGAAGGGGTTGGGACCACTGAAGCTTTCTTT. Its protein product is CSVEGVGTTEAFF.

The chain couples TRBV20-1 to TRBJ2-1, with a weak D call TRBD2 (6 bases). The CDR3 covers 15 residues. Trimming stripped 3 bases from V and 4 bases from J, with 16 bases between. Germline values: CDR1 DFQATT, CDR2 SNEGSKA (reference sequence). CDR3: CSARPLSGVYNEQFF. CDR3 nucleotide sequence: TGCAGTGCTAGGCCGCTCTCGGGGGTTTACAATGAGCAGTTCTTC.

This clonotype has ten or more counts. The rearrangement uses TRBV25-1 and TRBJ1-1, with 9 bases that match TRBD1. Germline CDR1 and CDR2: MGHDK and SYGVNS. CDR3 size: 16 residues. V lost 7 bases and J lost 1; bases outside the gene matches: 10. CDR3 region: CASMAVPGQGNTEAFF. The CDR3 bases are TGTGCCAGCATGGCCGTACCGGGACAGGGGAACACTGAAGCTTTCTTT.

J is TRBJ2-2 and V is TRBV5-1, with D perhaps matching TRBD2 (6 bases). The ends were cut back, 4 bases at V and 4 bases at J, with 14 bases in the middle. The CDR3 runs 15 residues. Germline lookup yields CDR1 SGHRS and CDR2 YFSETQ. The CDR3 DNA reads TGCGCCAGCAGCAGTTCTAGCGCGGTCACCGGGGAGCTGTTTTTT. It translates to CASSSSSAVTGELFF.

In its sample, this clonotype was seen a few times. The chain combines TRBV2 with TRBJ2-7; possibly TRBD2 for D (5 bases). CDR3 length: 14 amino acids. Germline CDR1 and CDR2: SNHLY and FYNNEI. V was trimmed by 6 bases and J by 5 bases, leaving 17 bases between them. In DNA form, the CDR3 reads TGTGCCAGCAGGGAGGAGACATACGGACACGAGCAGTACTTC. It is translated as CASREETYGHEQYF.

There are a few counts of this clonotype. The genes are TRBV12-3 or TRBV12-4 and TRBJ2-1; TRBD2 is a possible D gene (6 bases). With 2 bases removed from V and 0 bases from J, the gap between germline ends came to 8 bases. The CDR3 loop spans 15 amino acids. The DNA of the CDR3 is TGTGCCAGCAGTTTATTTAGCGGCTCCTACAATGAGCAGTTCTTC. It yields the protein CASSLFSGSYNEQFF.

This chain connects TRBV5-6 to TRBJ2-7, with TRBD2 matching over 11 bases. CDR1 is SGHDT and CDR2 is YYEEEE in the germline V gene. There are 19 residues in the CDR3. J was trimmed by 2 bases and V by 1 base; bases with no gene match: 14. The CDR3 DNA reads as TGTGCCAGCAGCTTGATATCTCCTAGCGGGAGGACAAGGGCCTACGAGCAGTACTTC. Encoded protein: CASSLISPSGRTRAYEQYF.

This clonotype was counted at least ten times. The chain couples TRBV29-1 to TRBJ2-5; D ambiguous. V was pared by 4 bases and J by 3 bases, with 3 bases between. Germline CDR1 and CDR2: SQVTM and ANQGSEA. The CDR3 consists of 10 residues. The CDR3 region has the DNA TGCAGCGTTGCGGAAGAGACCCAGTACTTC. Translated: CSVAEETQYF.

The genes are TRBV12-3 or TRBV12-4 and TRBJ1-2; 7 nucleotides align to TRBD1. CDR3 length equals 16 residues. V dropped 5 bases and J dropped 3; count of bases not matched to a gene: 12. DNA for the CDR3: TGTGCCAGCAGTCGACGCACAGGGGACCCCTACTATGGCTACACCTTC. As protein: CASSRRTGDPYYGYTF.

As regards this clonotype: The junction departs from germline at one end; a sequencing error may be responsible. The chain carries TRBV4-3 and TRBJ2-1; 7 bases align to TRBD1. This CDR3 region has 17 residues. CDR1 is LGHNA and CDR2 is YSLEER in the germline V gene. The CDR3 coding sequence is TGCGCCAGCAACCAAGTCGCGACAGGGTGGTCCTACAATGAGCAGTTCTTC. This gives the protein CASNQVATGWSYNEQFF.